The 2 T cell receptor beta chains reported below all come from one sample, sequenced in a study of T cell responses to AZD1222 COVID-19 vaccine. Sequencing used immunoSEQ multiplex PCR; TCRdb keeps in-frame clones, though not all of them. This repertoire shows tens of thousands of clones, 88% found once; its top ten account for about 19%. The sample in question was peripheral blood, obtained on day 0 of AZD1222 vaccination. These TCRs come from an adult in good health.

CDR3 in DNA: TGTGCCAGCAGTGAGGGTTGGTGGGCTTTCTTT. This codes for CASSEGWWAFF. The gene calls are TRBV2 and TRBJ1-1; D remains ambiguous. The CDR3 spans 11 residues. V was cut by 3 bases and J by 11 bases, with 10 bases left in between. Germline CDR1 and CDR2: SNHLY and FYNNEI.

The sample holds one count of this clone. The chain is built from TRBV30 and TRBJ1-4, with a possible D match to TRBD1 (6 bases). CDR1 GTSNPN and CDR2 SVGIG come from the germline V gene (reference sequence). CDR3 size: 11 residues. Trimming shortened V by 4 bases and J by 6 bases, and 6 bases separated the two germline ends. CDR3 nucleotides: TGTGCCTGGACAGGGGATGAAAAACTGTTTTTT. This sequence encodes CAWTGDEKLFF.